This TCR beta chain was obtained from a study of T cells in Graves' hyperthyroidism and ophthalmopathy. Overall study context: Staff took peripheral blood when the initial diagnosis was made, before any treatment began. Study-wide points: In blood, most of the thyroid clonotypes expanded above 0.001 were also present.

Uncontrolled infection, other autoimmune disease, pregnancy or lactation disqualified patients from enrolment. Trimming took 0 bases from V and 7 from J; bases not matched to a gene: 4. CDR1 and CDR2 (germline): LNHNV, YYDKDF (reference sequence). CDR3 length: 16 residues. Comments on this clonotype: What it binds is unknown.

TCR beta CDR3 sequences were amplified from RNA transcripts. A set of HTBI primers served as the primers for a first-round RT-PCR of the TCR CDR3. MiXCR, run by TCRdb on the multiplex PCR reads, gives a single entry per CDR3 protein. In the table there are about 640,000 distinct CDR3 sequences, less than 25% of which are singletons. This clonotype originated in a young man with Graves' ophthalmopathy. V and J are TRBV15 and TRBJ1-5, with TRBD1 matching 12 bases. Sample: blood. CDR3 region: CATSRDRDRGHQPQHF. DNA for the CDR3: TGTGCCACCAGCAGAGATAGGGACAGGGGGCACCAGCCCCAGCATTTT.